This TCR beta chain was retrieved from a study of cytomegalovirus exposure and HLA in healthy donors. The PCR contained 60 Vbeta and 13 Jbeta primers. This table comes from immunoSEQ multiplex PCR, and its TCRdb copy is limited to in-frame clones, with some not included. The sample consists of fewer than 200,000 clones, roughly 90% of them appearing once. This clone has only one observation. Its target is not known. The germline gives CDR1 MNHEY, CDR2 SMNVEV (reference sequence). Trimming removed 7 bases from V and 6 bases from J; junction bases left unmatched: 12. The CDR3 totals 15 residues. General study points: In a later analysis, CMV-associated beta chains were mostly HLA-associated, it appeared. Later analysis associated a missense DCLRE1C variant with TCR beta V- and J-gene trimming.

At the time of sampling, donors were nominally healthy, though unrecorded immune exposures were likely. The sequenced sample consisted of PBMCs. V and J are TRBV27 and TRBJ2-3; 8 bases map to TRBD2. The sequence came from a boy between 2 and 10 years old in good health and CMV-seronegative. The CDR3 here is CASNPLAEGGDTQYF. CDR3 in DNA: TGTGCCAGCAATCCACTAGCGGAGGGGGGGGATACGCAGTATTTT.